The 19 T cell receptor beta chains presented below share a single source sample, sequenced in a study of tissue T cells after allogeneic stem cell transplantation (dated by TCRdb to between 2021 and 2022). The library relied on the immunoSEQ multiplex PCR assay. Held by TCRdb, this immuneACCESS table contains in-frame sequences only and omits some clones. Under half of the omission traces to an unresolved V gene where checked; the cause of the rest is unknown. Across this sample there are roughly 51,000 clones, with 65% to 85% seen only once. The ten largest clones take up around 0.6% of the sample. Sequences were obtained from sorted cells pooled from one or two spleens. Source of these receptors: a pool of C57BL/6 mice in good health.

In regard to this clone: The listed genes are named as in mouse. The sequence runs out 1 residue before the end of the CDR3; the remainder is reconstructed from the germline J gene. This chain links TRBV16 with TRBJ2-1; TRBD2 matches at 11 bases. The germline V gene encodes CDR1 SGHSA and CDR2 FRNQAP. The CDR3 loop spans 15 amino acids. The V and J ends lost 1 base and 7 bases, in that order; junction bases with no gene match: 3. The covered CDR3 bases are TGTGCAAGCAGCTTAGTACTGGGGGGGCGAGCTGAGCAGTTC. As protein: CASSLVLGGRAEQF. From start to end, the CDR3 is CASSLVLGGRAEQFF.

This clone showed up just a few times. Germline and genes: mouse. The CDR3 extends 1 residue past the end of the read, so its final part is completed from the germline J gene. The chain couples TRBV4 to TRBJ2-7; TRBD2 matches at 10 bases. Germline loops: CDR1 LGHDT, CDR2 YNNKQL (reference sequence). J was trimmed by 7 bases and V by 6 bases; bases with no gene match: 6. The CDR3 sequence is 13 residues long. The CDR3 here is CASSLGGRGEQYF. Incomplete CDR3 DNA: TGTGCCAGCAGTCTGGGGGGGCGCGGAGAACAGTAC.

Turning to this clone: Each gene name is a mouse one. The observed sequence ends 1 residue before the CDR3 terminus, with the missing tail filled in from the germline J gene. The genes are TRBV15 and TRBJ1-3, with TRBD1 identical over 9 bases. Germline loops: CDR1 SGHND, CDR2 FRSKSL. Germline trimming cut 5 bases from V and 0 bases from J; bases unmatched to any gene: 5. CDR3 length equals 16 residues. CDR3: CASSRDRENSGNTLYF. The DNA read from the CDR3 is TGTGCCAGCAGTCGGGACAGGGAAAATTCTGGAAATACGCTCTAT.

For this clone: Genes here carry mouse names. The DNA ends 1 residue before the CDR3 does, and the rest of the CDR3 is filled in from the germline J gene. The chain recombines TRBV4 with TRBJ2-5, with 8 bases fitting TRBD2. J gave up 0 bases and V 5 bases, and 4 bases lay outside the gene matches. The CDR3 length is 15 residues. The germline V gene encodes CDR1 LGHDT and CDR2 YNNKQL (reference sequence). The DNA read from the CDR3 is TGTGCCAGCAGCCACTGGGGGCTTAACCAAGACACCCAGTAC. It encodes CASSHWGLNQDTQY. The CDR3 as a whole reads CASSHWGLNQDTQYF.

There are a few counts of this clone. Mouse names are used for the genes. The CDR3 is cut off 1 residue early in the read; its end comes from the germline J gene. V is TRBV1 and J is TRBJ2-7; D remains ambiguous. The V end was cut by 3 bases, the J end by 3 bases, with 9 bases between. Germline-derived CDR1 and CDR2 are NSQYPW and LRSPGD (reference sequence). This CDR3 contains 13 residues. CDR3 residues: CTCSAPKIYEQYF. The sequenced part of the CDR3 DNA is TGCACCTGCAGTGCCCCAAAAATCTATGAACAGTAC.

Comment on this clone: Mouse germline and gene names are used. CDR3: CASSPGTGGNSPLYF. CDR3 DNA (partial): TGTGCCAGCAGCCCCGGGACAGGGGGGAATTCGCCCCTCTAC. The chain recombines TRBV4 with TRBJ1-6; 11 nucleotides align to TRBD1. The read stops 1 residue short of the end of the CDR3; the missing end is completed from the germline J gene. TRBJ1-6 is designated an ORF whose function remains uncertain. V lost 5 bases, J lost 7 bases, and 4 bases stayed unmatched. This CDR3 spans 15 amino acids. CDR1 is LGHDT, CDR2 YNNKQL, per germline (reference sequence).

Notes on this clone: Here the gene names and germline are mouse. The CDR3 end falls 1 residue outside the read, so it is completed with the germline J gene. This chain connects TRBV1 to TRBJ1-1, with 9 bases lining up with TRBD1. The CDR3 length is 14 residues. The V and J ends lost 1 base and 7 bases, in that order; junction bases with no gene match: 4. CDR1 and CDR2 (germline): NSQYPW, LRSPGD (reference sequence). CDR3 sequence: CTCSAGTGEREVFF. The CDR3 DNA, read in part, is TGCACCTGCAGTGCAGGGACAGGGGAGAGAGAAGTCTTC.

On this clone itself: Gene names are mouse gene names. The CDR3 end falls 1 residue outside the read, so it is completed with the germline J gene. This chain links TRBV3 with TRBJ2-7, with 10 positions matching TRBD1. The CDR3 sequence is 13 residues long. V shed 5 bases, J shed 7 bases, and the junction held 5 bases outside the gene matches. Germline V gene lookup returns CDR1 SNHLY and CDR2 FYNGKV (reference sequence). The chain's CDR3 is CASSLGQGMEQYF. Partial CDR3 DNA: TGTGCCAGCAGCCTGGGACAGGGGATGGAACAGTAC. Full variable domain (rest looked up from reference TRBV3 and TRBJ2-7): GPKVLQIPSHQIIDMGQMVTLNCDPVSNHLYFYWYKQILGQQMEFLVNFYNGKVMEKSKLFKDQFSVERPDGSYFTLKIQPTALEDSAVYFCASSLGQGMEQYFGPGTRLTVL.

In this sample, this clone turned up a few times. The germline and genes are mouse ones. The CDR3 extends 1 residue past the end of the read, so its final part is completed from the germline J gene. V gene TRBV1 combines with J gene TRBJ1-5; D is undetermined. The germline CDR1 and CDR2 sequences are NSQYPW and LRSPGD (reference sequence). The CDR3 length is 14 residues. Trimming took off 4 bases at V and 0 bases at J, with 7 bases between the two ends. The sequenced CDR3 bases are TGCACCTGCAGTGAGGCGTATAACAACCAGGCTCCGCTT. Its translation is CTCSEAYNNQAPL. The entire CDR3 reads CTCSEAYNNQAPLF.

On this clone itself: The gene names given are mouse names. Read data end 1 residue before the CDR3 end; the end is taken from the germline J gene. This chain uses TRBV3 with TRBJ2-5, with D possibly TRBD1 on 5 matching bases. Germline V gives CDR1 SNHLY, CDR2 FYNGKV (reference sequence). This CDR3 comprises 14 residues. V was clipped by 1 base and J by 6 bases, with 11 bases between them. The sequenced CDR3 bases are TGTGCCAGCAGCTTAGAGGCAGGGAGGGACACCCAGTAC. It translates to CASSLEAGRDTQY. The full CDR3 reads CASSLEAGRDTQYF.

A note on this clone: Genes here carry mouse names. The read ends 1 residue before the CDR3 terminus; that terminus is restored from the germline J gene. The V gene is TRBV3, the J gene TRBJ2-3; no clear D. This CDR3 region has 12 residues. V was clipped by 5 bases and J by 0 bases, with 3 bases between them. The V gene's germline CDR1 is SNHLY and CDR2 FYNGKV (reference sequence). Partial CDR3 DNA: TGTGCCAGCAGCGACAGTGCAGAAACGCTGTAT. This translates into CASSDSAETLY. From start to end, the CDR3 is CASSDSAETLYF.

A note on this clone: The gene symbols are mouse symbols. The read terminates 1 residue ahead of where the CDR3 ends, so the germline J gene completes it. The chain employs TRBV13-2 and TRBJ2-5; TRBD2 matches at 10 bases. Germline lookup yields CDR1 NNHNN and CDR2 SYGAGS (reference sequence). The CDR3 spans 15 residues. V was pared by 0 bases and J by 2 bases, with 0 bases of the junction left unmatched. The CDR3 reads CASGDGTGGQDTQYF. The sequenced CDR3 bases are TGTGCCAGCGGTGATGGGACTGGGGGCCAAGACACCCAGTAC.

In regard to this clone: The listed genes are named as in mouse. The CDR3 end lies 1 residue beyond the end of the read and is filled in from the germline J gene. J is TRBJ1-1 and V is TRBV13-3; possible D gene TRBD1, 5 bases. This CDR3 contains 14 residues. From germline, CDR1 is NNHDY and CDR2 SYVADS. Trimming pared 0 bases from V and 4 bases from J, leaving 10 bases between. CDR3 bases read: TGTGCCAGCAGTGATGCGGGGGGTGGCACAGAAGTCTTC. Its protein product is CASSDAGGGTEVF. The whole CDR3 sequence reads CASSDAGGGTEVFF.

A word on this clone: Any gene name here is a mouse gene name. With the read ending 1 residue before the CDR3 end, the germline J gene is used to fill in that end. This rearrangement joins TRBV16 to TRBJ1-4; 9 bases match TRBD1. CDR3 length: 15 residues. Germline assignment: CDR1 SGHSA and CDR2 FRNQAP. The trim removed 5 bases at V and 1 base at J, leaving 2 bases unmatched. The sequenced part of the CDR3 DNA is TGTGCAAGCAGCCGACAGGGGGATTCCAACGAAAGATTATTT. Translation gives CASSRQGDSNERLF. The whole CDR3 sequence reads CASSRQGDSNERLFF.

To note about this clone: Genes here carry mouse names. From the germline J gene comes the end of the CDR3, since the read stops 1 residue before it. The sample holds other DNA sequences that translate to the same CDR3. J is TRBJ2-7 and V is TRBV19, with D unresolved. Germline V gene lookup returns CDR1 FNHDT and CDR2 SITEND (reference sequence). This CDR3 region has 11 residues. The ends were cut back, 0 bases at V and 6 bases at J, with 4 bases in the middle. This CDR3 reads CASSIEGEQYF. The sequenced part of the CDR3 DNA is TGTGCCAGCAGTATAGAGGGTGAACAGTAC.

Comment on this clone: Mouse germline and gene names are used. The missing CDR3 end, 1 residue past where the read stops, is filled in from the germline J gene. The rearrangement links TRBV13-2 to TRBJ1-3, with D unclear. The CDR3 covers 13 residues. Germline CDR1 reads NNHNN; CDR2 reads SYGAGS (reference sequence). V lost 3 bases to trimming and J lost 0 bases, with 4 bases between them. The CDR3 protein is CASGADSGNTLYF. The CDR3 DNA, read in part, is TGTGCCAGCGGTGCAGATTCTGGAAATACGCTCTAT.

As regards this clone: Germline and genes: mouse. The read terminates 1 residue before the CDR3 end, so the remaining end is supplied by the germline J gene. The V gene is TRBV20, the J gene TRBJ2-3; 7 nucleotides agree with TRBD2. The CDR3 consists of 12 residues. CDR1 is GFQATS, CDR2 STVNSAI, per germline. The V and J ends lost 4 bases and 4 bases, in that order; junction bases with no gene match: 2. The covered CDR3 bases are TGTGGTGCTAAGACTGGGTCAGAAACGCTGTAT. This codes for CGAKTGSETLY. The CDR3 in its entirety is CGAKTGSETLYF.

The sample holds a few counts of this clone. Gene names and germline refer to mouse. This CDR3 is also generated by other DNA sequences in the sample. CDR3 protein: CASGDALGGYEQYF. CDR3 bases read: TGTGCCAGCGGTGATGCCCTGGGGGGATATGAACAGTAC. The J gene is TRBJ2-7, the V gene TRBV13-2; 8 bases match TRBD2. The CDR3 end lies 1 residue beyond the end of the read and is filled in from the germline J gene. The CDR3 spans 14 residues. The J segment lost 4 bases and the V segment lost 0 bases, leaving 3 bases of the junction unmatched. CDR1 is NNHNN, CDR2 SYGAGS, per germline (reference sequence).

Comments on this clone: Each gene name is a mouse one. The read finishes 1 residue shy of the CDR3 end, and the germline J gene is used to complete it. The rearrangement links TRBV3 to TRBJ2-1; TRBD2 matches 8 bases. CDR1 and CDR2 (germline): SNHLY, FYNGKV (reference sequence). V dropped 1 base and J dropped 3; count of bases not matched to a gene: 5. The CDR3 totals 16 residues. The part of the CDR3 DNA that was read is TGTGCCAGCAGCTTAGACACTGGGGGTTTCTATGCTGAGCAGTTC. It is translated as CASSLDTGGFYAEQF. The whole CDR3 protein reads CASSLDTGGFYAEQFF.